This record covers a single TCR beta chain. Its cognate antigen is unknown. The authors reverse transcribed all of the isolated RNA, so sequencing captured expressed TCRB transcripts. Only in-frame clones appear in the TCRdb table, and some are missing; sequencing was by immunoSEQ multiplex PCR. The table records roughly 170,000 clones, 10% to 15% of them present only once. The source of the sample is a study of beta chain features in type 1 diabetes. Overall study results and limits: For type 1 diabetes patients, VDJ junctions showed fewer insertions and more deletions.

From germline, CDR1 is MNHNS and CDR2 SASEGT. The CDR3 spans 17 residues. V dropped 1 base and J dropped 9; count of bases not matched to a gene: 16. The chain has TRBV6-1 and TRBJ2-5; 8 positions agree with TRBD1. This receptor was obtained from a woman younger than 35 in good health. The sample taken for sequencing was central memory CD4+ T cells from blood. The CDR3 is CASSEGWAGGAVGSQYF. In DNA, the CDR3 is TGTGCCAGCAGTGAAGGGTGGGCAGGGGGCGCCGTAGGGTCCCAGTACTTC.